These 3 T cell receptor beta chains were sequenced from one sample in a study of T cell responses to AZD1222 COVID-19 vaccine. Produced via immunoSEQ multiplex PCR; TCRdb's table is partial and in-frame only. The data show about 120,000 clones, about 89% seen once. This specimen was peripheral blood, taken 28 days after the second AZD1222 dose. The receptors stem from an adult who received the AZD1222 COVID-19 vaccine.

The chain uses TRBV30 and TRBJ1-1, with D possibly being TRBD1 (6 bases). Between the trimmed V and J ends, which lost 5 bases and 1 base, there was a span of 11 bases. The germline CDR1 and CDR2 sequences are GTSNPN and SVGIG (reference sequence). The CDR3 loop spans 13 amino acids. The CDR3 DNA sequence: TGTGCCTGGGGATCACAGGGGAACACTGAAGCTTTCTTT. This gives the protein CAWGSQGNTEAFF.

The rearrangement links TRBV7-2 to TRBJ2-1; D is ambiguous. This CDR3 is 11 amino acids long. The ends were cut back, 2 bases at V and 9 bases at J, with 5 bases in the middle. The germline gives CDR1 SGHTA, CDR2 FQGNSA. The CDR3 loop reads CASSLRAEQFF. CDR3 coding DNA: TGTGCCAGCAGCTTAAGGGCTGAGCAGTTCTTC.

The chain is built from TRBV6-5 and TRBJ1-3; 8 nucleotides match TRBD1. Germline loops: CDR1 MNHEY, CDR2 SVGAGI. CDR3 length: 14 residues. V lost 4 bases and J lost 2; bases outside the gene matches: 1. CDR3 sequence reads: CASSSDRAGNTIYF. CDR3 nucleotides: TGTGCCAGCAGTTCGGACAGGGCTGGAAACACCATATATTTT.